Each of the 9 T cell receptor beta chains below was sequenced from the same sample in a study of beta chain features in type 1 diabetes. Findings of the study overall: Moderate but significant shortening of TCRB CDR3s was recorded in all four CD4+ subsets from Type 1 diabetes patients.

The whole isolated RNA underwent reverse transcription, so sequencing captured expressed TCRB transcripts. Measured with immunoSEQ multiplex PCR; TCRdb has only the in-frame clones, and not every one. Here the sample spans about 15,000 clones, less than 85% being singletons. Their antigens remain unidentified. The sequencing input was stem cell memory CD4+ T cells from blood. The receptor source for this set is a man in his thirties or forties with type 1 diabetes.

J is TRBJ1-1 and V is TRBV6-6; 9 nucleotides align to TRBD1. CDR3 length: 15 residues. V lost 5 bases, J lost 5 bases, and 9 bases stayed unmatched. The V gene's germline CDR1 is MNHNY and CDR2 SVGAGI (reference sequence). The CDR3 bases are TGTGCCAGCAGTGACCCGGGACAGGGTGGAACTGAAGCTTTCTTT. Amino acids: CASSDPGQGGTEAFF.

The chain joins TRBV30 to TRBJ2-3, with TRBD2 identical over 10 bases. This CDR3 has 15 amino acids. Trimming removed 5 bases from V and 0 bases from J; junction bases left unmatched: 5. The germline CDR1 and CDR2 sequences are GTSNPN and SVGIG (reference sequence). The CDR3 reads CAWSSGGGSTDTQYF. In nucleotides, the CDR3 is TGTGCCTGGTCCAGCGGGGGGGGGAGCACAGATACGCAGTATTTT.

The chain combines TRBV5-1 with TRBJ2-4, with D possibly being TRBD1 (6 bases). Germline V gives CDR1 SGHRS, CDR2 YFSETQ. The CDR3 extends over 15 amino acids. With 3 bases removed from V and 5 bases from J, the gap between germline ends came to 15 bases. CDR3 sequence (DNA): TGCGCCAGCAGCTACGTGACAGGACAAGAAAACATTCAGTACTTC. The encoded protein is CASSYVTGQENIQYF.

This clone has a handful of counts. The chain links TRBV6-1 to TRBJ2-3, with a possible D match to TRBD2 (6 bases). The CDR3 extends over 17 amino acids. The germline V gene encodes CDR1 MNHNS and CDR2 SASEGT. V lost 4 bases to trimming and J lost 0 bases, with 17 bases between them. The CDR3 loop is CASSGRRAGLSTDTQYF. The CDR3 nucleotides are TGTGCCAGCAGTGGGAGGCGGGCGGGGCTTAGCACAGATACGCAGTATTTT.

V usage is TRBV7-3 and J usage is TRBJ2-2, with D hard to call. The germline V gene has CDR1 SGHTA and CDR2 FQGTGA. CDR3 size: 14 residues. V lost 3 bases and J 1 base, leaving 6 bases between the germline ends. In DNA, the CDR3 is TGTGCCAGCAGCTTCGACTGGAACACCGGGGAGCTGTTTTTT. It translates to CASSFDWNTGELFF.

The V and J genes are TRBV14 and TRBJ1-1; 7 bases line up with TRBD1. The germline CDR1 and CDR2 sequences are SGHDN and FVKESK. Trimming at V came to 0 bases and at J to 6 bases, leaving 7 bases not matched to a gene. This CDR3 spans 15 amino acids. CDR3 region: CASSQEGRGLPEAFF. The CDR3 DNA reads TGTGCCAGCAGCCAAGAAGGCAGGGGGTTGCCTGAAGCTTTCTTT.

CDR3 DNA sequence: TGTGCCAGCAGCTTAACGGGACAGGGCACAGATACGCAGTATTTT. This gives the protein CASSLTGQGTDTQYF. The rearrangement links TRBV7-3 to TRBJ2-3; 8 nucleotides line up with TRBD1. In germline, CDR1 is SGHTA, CDR2 FQGTGA. This CDR3 region has 15 residues. V trimming: 0 bases; J trimming: 1 base; junction bases outside the gene matches: 0.

The V and J genes are TRBV7-2 and TRBJ2-5; weak D call: TRBD1 (5 bases). V lost 1 base, J lost 7 bases, and 16 bases lay in between. Germline assignment: CDR1 SGHTA and CDR2 FQGNSA. The CDR3 consists of 15 residues. The CDR3 protein is CASSLGGGPELTQYF. CDR3 DNA: TGTGCCAGCAGCTTAGGGGGCGGCCCCGAGCTGACCCAGTACTTC. Full variable domain (outside the CDR3, taken from reference TRBV7-2 and TRBJ2-5): GAGVSQSPSNKVTEKGKDVELRCDPISGHTALYWYRQSLGQGLEFLIYFQGNSAPDKSGLPSDRFSAERTGGSVSTLTIQRTQQEDSAVYLCASSLGGGPELTQYFGPGTRLLVL.

V usage is TRBV11-2 and J usage is TRBJ2-1; 8 bases align to TRBD1. This CDR3 is built from 13 residues. The ends lost 4 bases at V and 6 bases at J; junction bases unmatched: 2. CDR1 is SGHAT and CDR2 is FQNNGV in the germline V gene. CDR3 DNA: TGTGCCAGCAGCTGGACAGGGTCCAATGAGCAGTTCTTC. It codes for CASSWTGSNEQFF.